This entry describes one T cell receptor (beta chain). Its antigen is not known. The data belong to a study of cytomegalovirus exposure and HLA in healthy donors. The CDR3 covers 14 residues. Germline V gene lookup returns CDR1 MNHEY and CDR2 SVGAGI. Germline trimming cut 6 bases from V and 10 bases from J; bases unmatched to any gene: 7. Researchers ran the PCR with 60 Vbeta and 13 Jbeta primers. Libraries were prepared by immunoSEQ multiplex PCR; TCRdb keeps only in-frame clonotypes and omits some of them. The sample records 110,000 or so clones, 65% to 80% being singletons. Study-level points and caveats: Several of the most significant clusters appeared, in a later analysis, to be linked to common viral pathogens. Accurate prediction of most subjects' HLA-A and HLA-B alleles from TCR beta sequences was reported.

The sequence was obtained from a woman aged 40 to 50 in good health and CMV-seropositive. V is TRBV6-5 and J is TRBJ2-1; TRBD2 matches at 12 bases. The source material was PBMCs. This chain's CDR3 is CASSRATSGGEQFF. The CDR3 DNA is TGTGCCAGCAGCCGCGCGACTAGCGGGGGCGAGCAGTTCTTC.